What follows are 32 T cell receptor beta chains derived from one specimen sequenced in a study of cytomegalovirus exposure and HLA in healthy donors. Vbeta (60) and Jbeta (13) primers were used in the PCR. Using immunoSEQ multiplex PCR, the repertoire was profiled, and TCRdb retains in-frame clones only, with some absent. The sample yields some 170,000 clones, 81% seen once. Specimen: PBMCs. These receptor sequences come from a woman between 18 and 30 years old in good health and CMV-seronegative.

V gene TRBV11-3 combines with J gene TRBJ2-6; TRBD1 aligns across 8 bases. Per the germline V gene, CDR1 is SGHNT and CDR2 is YENEEA. The CDR3 covers 15 residues. The trim removed 8 bases at V and 3 bases at J, leaving 6 bases unmatched. The CDR3 DNA reads TGTGCCAGCGAGGAGGGGACAGGTGGGGCCAACGTCCTGACTTTC. Its translation is CASEEGTGGANVLTF.

The chain uses TRBV2 and TRBJ1-2, with D perhaps TRBD1 (6 bases). The CDR3 runs 15 residues. V lost 6 bases and J lost 4, with 18 bases in between. Germline V gene sequence: CDR1 SNHLY, CDR2 FYNNEI. For the CDR3, the DNA is TGTGCCAGCAGACTCAATGCGGGGGGCGGCTATGGCTACACCTTC. Translated, it gives CASRLNAGGGYGYTF.

The V gene is TRBV27, the J gene TRBJ2-2; 7 bases are a match to TRBD1. J lost 6 bases, V lost 6 bases, and 7 bases had no gene match. This CDR3 has 14 amino acids. Germline V CDR1 and CDR2: MNHEY, SMNVEV (reference sequence). CDR3 protein: CASRRTTGAGELFF. The CDR3 nucleotides are TGTGCCAGCAGGCGGACAACAGGGGCCGGGGAGCTGTTTTTT.

The rearrangement links TRBV5-1 to TRBJ2-7; 8 bases are a match to TRBD1. The CDR3 totals 13 residues. CDR1 and CDR2 from the germline V gene are SGHRS and YFSETQ. J lost 5 bases, V lost 2 bases, and 3 bases had no gene match. The CDR3 nucleotides read TGCGCCAGCAGCTTCCCAGGGGGCAACGAGCAGTACTTC. Protein: CASSFPGGNEQYF.

With regard to this clone: A read error may produce the germline difference seen at one junction end. The V and J genes are TRBV7-9 and TRBJ2-1; TRBD2 agrees at 12 bases. The CDR3 extends over 18 amino acids. Germline V lookup: CDR1 SEHNR, CDR2 FQNEAQ (reference sequence). The CDR3 reads CASSRGGYQTSGRGGEVF. The DNA for the CDR3 is TGTGCCAGCAGCCGAGGGGGTTATCAGACTAGCGGGAGAGGTGGTGAAGTCTTC.

The chain uses TRBV9 and TRBJ1-2; 10 bases align to TRBD1. Unmatched junction bases numbered 10, after V lost 4 bases and J lost 7 bases. Germline CDR1 reads SGDLS; CDR2 reads YYNGEE. This CDR3 has 15 amino acids. The CDR3 here is CASSYGQGVFFGYTF. The CDR3 DNA sequence: TGTGCCAGCAGCTATGGACAGGGGGTATTTTTTGGCTACACCTTC.

There are a few counts of this clone. This chain connects TRBV9 to TRBJ2-5, with TRBD1 identical over 9 bases. The V gene's germline CDR1 is SGDLS and CDR2 YYNGEE. The CDR3 length is 15 residues. With V trimmed by 4 bases and J by 4 bases, 8 bases remained unmatched. The CDR3: CASSFGTGKGETQYF. Here the CDR3 DNA reads TGTGCCAGCAGCTTCGGGACAGGGAAGGGAGAGACCCAGTACTTC.

The chain joins TRBV9 to TRBJ2-7; TRBD1 is a possible D gene (6 bases). CDR1 SGDLS and CDR2 YYNGEE come from the germline V gene. The V and J ends lost 3 bases and 2 bases respectively, with 9 bases between them. This CDR3 region has 13 residues. The CDR3 here is CASSGTDTYEQYF. The DNA for the CDR3 is TGTGCCAGCAGCGGGACAGATACCTACGAGCAGTACTTC.

The chain carries TRBV27 and TRBJ2-1, with D unclear. The V gene lost 4 bases and the J gene lost 9 bases, with 7 bases spanning the gap. The CDR3 has 11 amino acids. From germline, CDR1 is MNHEY and CDR2 SMNVEV (reference sequence). CDR3 DNA sequence: TGTGCCAGCAGTTCGCGCGTTGAGCAGTTCTTC. Translated: CASSSRVEQFF.

The gene calls are TRBV28 and TRBJ2-7, with D possibly TRBD2 on 5 matching bases. The germline CDR1 and CDR2 sequences are MDHEN and SYDVKM. V dropped 5 bases and J dropped 6 bases, with 8 bases sitting between them. The CDR3 runs 11 residues. The CDR3 sequence is CASSTRGEQYF. The CDR3 DNA is TGTGCCAGCAGTACTCGGGGCGAGCAGTACTTC.

The rearrangement joins TRBV7-9 to TRBJ1-6; 7 bases align to TRBD1. The CDR3 sequence is 15 residues long. Looked up from germline, CDR1 is SEHNR and CDR2 is FQNEAQ (reference sequence). Trimming took 2 bases from V and 9 from J; bases not matched to a gene: 7. The CDR3 spells CASSLSGTVGSPLHF. CDR3 bases: TGTGCCAGCAGCTTATCCGGGACAGTAGGTTCACCCCTCCACTTT.

The rearrangement joins TRBV18 to TRBJ1-2, with D uncertain. V lost 2 bases, J lost 2 bases, and 6 bases lay in between. The CDR3 has 13 residues. Germline assignment: CDR1 KGHSH and CDR2 LQKENI. CDR3 sequence: CASSPGENYGYTF. The CDR3 DNA sequence: TGTGCCAGCTCACCAGGGGAGAACTATGGCTACACCTTC. Using reference TRBV18 and TRBJ1-2 for the parts outside the CDR3, the full variable domain is NAGVMQNPRHLVRRRGQEARLRCSPMKGHSHVYWYRQLPEEGLKFMVYLQKENIIDESGMPKERFSAEFPKEGPSILRIQQVVRGDSAAYFCASSPGENYGYTFGSGTRLTVV.

The chain links TRBV6-5 to TRBJ2-7, with TRBD2 identical over 13 bases. The CDR3 extends over 16 amino acids. Germline CDR1 and CDR2: MNHEY and SVGAGI. With 0 bases clipped from V and 4 bases from J, the junction kept 3 bases outside the gene matches. The CDR3 sequence is CASSYSTSGRFYEQYF. Here the CDR3 DNA reads TGTGCCAGCAGTTACTCGACTAGCGGGAGGTTTTACGAGCAGTACTTC.

The V gene is TRBV27, the J gene TRBJ2-7; a possible D gene is TRBD1 (6 bases). Germline values: CDR1 MNHEY, CDR2 SMNVEV (reference sequence). V lost 5 bases and J lost 3, with 11 bases in between. CDR3 length: 13 residues. DNA of the CDR3: TGTGCCAGCAGTGTGGACAGAAGCTACGAGCAGTACTTC. The encoded protein is CASSVDRSYEQYF.

The chain uses TRBV6-1 and TRBJ2-1; 10 bases are shared with TRBD2. Germline V gene data show CDR1 as MNHNS and CDR2 as SASEGT. The CDR3 sequence is 17 residues long. The V and J ends lost 4 bases and 8 bases, in that order; junction bases with no gene match: 14. The CDR3 here is CASSVWGLAGVPDEQFF. As DNA, the CDR3 is TGTGCCAGCAGTGTATGGGGCCTAGCGGGAGTCCCCGATGAGCAGTTCTTC.

This CDR3 is CASSIRGRIEQYF. The DNA of the CDR3 is TGTGCCAGTAGTATCAGGGGACGGATCGAGCAGTACTTC. J is TRBJ2-7 and V is TRBV19, with D possibly matching TRBD1 (6 bases). Trimming took off 3 bases at V and 6 bases at J, with 12 bases between the two ends. From germline, CDR1 is LNHDA and CDR2 SQIVND (reference sequence). The CDR3 runs to 13 residues.

The rearrangement links TRBV6-5 to TRBJ1-1; D uncertain. CDR1 and CDR2 (germline): MNHEY, SVGAGI. The CDR3 spans 14 residues. The V end was cut by 2 bases, the J end by 0 bases, with 7 bases between. The CDR3 is CASSYDTMNTEAFF. The CDR3 DNA sequence: TGTGCCAGCAGTTACGACACCATGAACACTGAAGCTTTCTTT.

This rearrangement joins TRBV6-5 to TRBJ2-1, with TRBD2 identical over 10 bases. CDR1 and CDR2 (germline): MNHEY, SVGAGI. The CDR3 has 15 amino acids. V dropped 4 bases and J dropped 9; count of bases not matched to a gene: 9. The DNA of the CDR3 is TGTGCCAGCAGTTCTACAGCGGGAGGGTTTATTGAGCAGTTCTTC. Encoded protein: CASSSTAGGFIEQFF.

This rearrangement joins TRBV19 to TRBJ1-6; the match to TRBD1 covers 7 bases. The germline gives CDR1 LNHDA, CDR2 SQIVND (reference sequence). Unmatched junction bases numbered 5, after V lost 6 bases and J lost 0 bases. This CDR3 region has 16 residues. The CDR3 nucleotides are TGTGCCAGTAGCCCGACAGGGTCCTCCTATAATTCACCCCTCCACTTT. Translation: CASSPTGSSYNSPLHF.

CDR3 loop: CASSTGTSGSNEQFF. CDR3 nucleotides: TGTGCCAGTAGTACCGGGACTAGCGGGAGCAATGAGCAGTTCTTC. The J gene is TRBJ2-1, the V gene TRBV19; TRBD2 aligns across 14 bases. After removal of 4 bases from V and 6 bases from J, the junction contained 2 bases not matched to a gene. This CDR3 region has 15 residues. Germline V gene data show CDR1 as LNHDA and CDR2 as SQIVND (reference sequence).

The rearrangement joins TRBV29-1 to TRBJ1-1, with D possibly TRBD1 on 6 matching bases. Germline CDR1 reads SQVTM; CDR2 reads ANQGSEA. This CDR3 comprises 13 residues. The V gene lost 4 bases and the J gene lost 11 bases, with 20 bases spanning the gap. The CDR3 nucleotides are TGCAGCGTTGTTGGAGGAGGACAGTCCTTCGCTTTCTTT. This sequence encodes CSVVGGGQSFAFF.

This chain uses TRBV28 with TRBJ1-4; TRBD1 might be the D (5 bases). The V and J ends lost 4 bases and 15 bases respectively, with 12 bases between them. The germline gives CDR1 MDHEN, CDR2 SYDVKM. The CDR3 runs to 11 residues. CDR3 amino acids: CASSSGRDLFF. The CDR3 DNA follows: TGTGCCAGCAGTTCCGGCCGGGACTTGTTTTTT.

The V and J genes are TRBV18 and TRBJ2-1; 9 bases align to TRBD1. The V gene end was trimmed by 3 bases and the J gene end by 12 bases; junction bases not matched to a gene: 15. Germline CDR1 reads KGHSH; CDR2 reads LQKENI. The CDR3 is made up of 16 amino acids. In DNA, the CDR3 is TGTGCCAGCTCACCGCCCGGGACAGGGTCTCGTGGCTGGCAGTTCTTC. Its translation is CASSPPGTGSRGWQFF.

The V and J genes are TRBV5-1 and TRBJ1-2; D unclear. Germline CDR1 SGHRS, CDR2 YFSETQ. This CDR3 is built from 14 residues. V lost 6 bases and J lost 8, with 20 bases in between. CDR3 sequence (DNA): TGCGCCAGCACTACTGTGCCGGGAAAATGGGGCTACACCTTC. This translates into CASTTVPGKWGYTF.

The gene calls are TRBV18 and TRBJ2-3; D is unresolved. V was shortened by 1 base and J by 2 bases, with 13 bases between the two germline ends. This CDR3 region has 16 residues. Germline CDR1 is KGHSH and CDR2 is LQKENI. The CDR3 DNA is TGTGCCAGCTCACCACGAACGGGTTCGACCACAGATACGCAGTATTTT. Encoded protein: CASSPRTGSTTDTQYF.

This chain links TRBV2 with TRBJ1-1; no firm D call. Looked up from germline, CDR1 is SNHLY and CDR2 is FYNNEI. CDR3 length: 10 amino acids. Trimming took 5 bases from V and 7 from J, leaving 5 bases between them. The CDR3 DNA sequence: TGTGCCAGCAGTCTGAGTGAAGCTTTCTTT. This codes for CASSLSEAFF.

This clone has just one count. The chain recombines TRBV28 with TRBJ2-5, with 8 bases lining up with TRBD2. The germline V gene encodes CDR1 MDHEN and CDR2 SYDVKM. With 3 bases clipped from V and 5 bases from J, the junction kept 11 bases outside the gene matches. The CDR3 contains 16 residues. Here the CDR3 reads CASSFWTSRPEETQYF. The CDR3 nucleotides are TGTGCCAGCAGTTTCTGGACTAGCCGGCCAGAGGAGACCCAGTACTTC.

This clone was counted only a few times. The genes are TRBV19 and TRBJ2-6; D uncertain. V dropped 5 bases and J dropped 2 bases, with 7 bases sitting between them. Germline loops: CDR1 LNHDA, CDR2 SQIVND (reference sequence). The CDR3 has 14 residues. The CDR3 DNA reads as TGTGCCAGTAGTCCTCTCCCTGGGGCCAACGTCCTGACTTTC. It translates to CASSPLPGANVLTF.

V and J are TRBV19 and TRBJ1-5; 10 positions match TRBD1. The CDR3 is 15 residues long. Trimming took 6 bases from V and 6 from J; bases not matched to a gene: 8. Germline values: CDR1 LNHDA, CDR2 SQIVND (reference sequence). This CDR3 reads CASSPGQGFGQPQHF. For the CDR3, the DNA is TGTGCCAGTAGCCCGGGACAGGGGTTCGGTCAGCCCCAGCATTTT.

V and J are TRBV5-1 and TRBJ1-4; D remains ambiguous. Between the trimmed V and J ends, which lost 0 bases and 9 bases, there was a span of 9 bases. This CDR3 region has 13 residues. Germline lookup yields CDR1 SGHRS and CDR2 YFSETQ. CDR3 nucleotides: TGCGCCAGCAGCTTGGTACCGCAGAAAAAACTGTTTTTT. This sequence encodes CASSLVPQKKLFF.

This clone was seen once. This chain joins TRBV5-1 and TRBJ2-2; no definite D call. V lost 2 bases, J lost 2 bases, and 7 bases lay in between. Germline CDR1 is SGHRS and CDR2 is YFSETQ. CDR3 length equals 14 residues. The CDR3 region is CASSLSSNTGELFF. CDR3 DNA sequence: TGCGCCAGCAGCTTAAGCTCAAACACCGGGGAGCTGTTTTTT.

The chain recombines TRBV5-1 with TRBJ2-5; 7 nucleotides agree with TRBD1. The CDR3 consists of 14 residues. J lost 3 bases, V lost 0 bases, and 2 bases had no gene match. The V gene's germline CDR1 is SGHRS and CDR2 YFSETQ. The CDR3 loop reads CASSLEGAEETQYF. As DNA, the CDR3 is TGCGCCAGCAGCTTGGAGGGGGCAGAAGAGACCCAGTACTTC.